These T cell receptor beta chains were read from a single sample in a study of shared clonotypes between healthy human individuals. Sequenced by immunoSEQ multiplex PCR; TCRdb stores in-frame clones only, minus some. The sample has roughly 1,800,000 clones, roughly 95% seen once. The sequencing sample was made of naive CD8+ T cells sorted from blood. All receptors derive from a man aged 18 to 29 in good health. The CDR3 runs from the conserved cysteine through the conserved F or W. Each record gives: CDR3 protein, CDR3 DNA, V gene, CDR3 length, clone size, J gene, D gene. D genes are given only for firm matches. Clone size appears in some rows only: once, few, many, or a class for an expanded clone.

CDR3: CASSLPENTGELFF
DNA: TGTGCCAGCAGCTTGCCTGAAAACACCGGGGAGCTGTTTTTT
V: TRBV5-4
length: 14
size: .
J: TRBJ2-2
D: .

CDR3: CASSHPDREGEKLFF
DNA: TGTGCCAGCAGCCACCCGGACAGGGAGGGTGAAAAACTGTTTTTT
V: TRBV5-4
length: 15
size: .
J: TRBJ1-4
D: TRBD1

CDR3: CASSQGTGERADTQYF
DNA: TGTGCCAGCAGCCAAGGGACAGGCGAGAGGGCAGATACGCAGTATTTT
V: TRBV13
length: 16
size: .
J: TRBJ2-3
D: TRBD1

CDR3: CASSFADSYNEQFF
DNA: TGTGCCAGCAGCTTTGCGGACTCCTACAATGAGCAGTTCTTC
V: TRBV13
length: 14
size: .
J: TRBJ2-1
D: .

CDR3: CASSIGTDGNTIYF
DNA: TGTGCCAGTAGTATCGGGACTGATGGAAACACCATATATTTT
V: TRBV19
length: 14
size: .
J: TRBJ1-3
D: .

CDR3: CASSLERGTYEQYF
DNA: TGTGCCAGCAGCTTGGAGAGGGGAACCTACGAGCAGTACTTC
V: TRBV5-5
length: 14
size: .
J: TRBJ2-7
D: .

CDR3: CASSQIPGIVARWVTEAFF
DNA: TGTGCCAGCAGCCAGATACCGGGAATAGTAGCCCGGTGGGTCACTGAAGCTTTCTTT
V: TRBV5-6
length: 19
size: .
J: TRBJ1-1
D: .

CDR3: CASRNWRDSPNEQFF
DNA: TGTGCCAGTAGGAACTGGAGGGATTCCCCCAATGAGCAGTTCTTC
V: TRBV19
length: 15
size: once
J: TRBJ2-1
D: .

CDR3: CAWETPGDPKLFF
DNA: TGTGCCTGGGAAACTCCAGGGGATCCAAAACTGTTTTTT
V: TRBV30
length: 13
size: once
J: TRBJ1-4
D: .

CDR3: CSPFSLETQYF
DNA: TGTTCGCCATTCTCTCTGGAGACCCAGTACTTC
V: TRBV9
length: 11
size: .
J: TRBJ2-5
D: .

CDR3: CASSLGLAGTYNEQFF
DNA: TGTGCCAGCAGCTTAGGACTAGCGGGAACTTACAATGAGCAGTTCTTC
V: TRBV7-8
length: 16
size: .
J: TRBJ2-1
D: TRBD2

CDR3: CAWSIQGAGTEAFF
DNA: TGTGCCTGGAGTATACAGGGGGCGGGCACTGAAGCTTTCTTT
V: TRBV30
length: 14
size: .
J: TRBJ1-1
D: TRBD1

CDR3: CASSYISTGELFF
DNA: TGTGCCAGCAGTTACATATCCACCGGGGAGCTGTTTTTT
V: TRBV6-5
length: 13
size: once
J: TRBJ2-2
D: .

CDR3: CASSRIISPHQPQHF
DNA: TGCGCCAGCAGCCGAATCATTAGCCCGCATCAGCCCCAGCATTTT
V: TRBV4-3
length: 15
size: .
J: TRBJ1-5
D: .

CDR3: CASSLDSYNEQFF
DNA: TGTGCCAGCAGCTTGGACAGCTACAATGAGCAGTTCTTC
V: TRBV5-4
length: 13
size: .
J: TRBJ2-1
D: .

CDR3: CASSPGPSGTGELFF
DNA: TGTGCCAGCAGTCCGGGACCGTCGGGCACCGGGGAGCTGTTTTTT
V: TRBV2
length: 15
size: .
J: TRBJ2-2
D: .

CDR3: CSARRVTEAFF
DNA: TGCAGTGCTAGGAGGGTCACTGAAGCTTTCTTT
V: TRBV20-1
length: 11
size: .
J: TRBJ1-1
D: .

CDR3: CASSLLGGEQFF
DNA: TGCGCCAGCAGCCTCCTAGGCGGTGAGCAGTTCTTC
V: TRBV4-1
length: 12
size: once
J: TRBJ2-1
D: .

CDR3: CASSLGTGLEQFF
DNA: TGTGCCAGCAGCTTAGGGACAGGGCTTGAGCAGTTCTTC
V: TRBV7-9
length: 13
size: .
J: TRBJ2-1
D: TRBD1

CDR3: CASSLGEDIQYF
DNA: TGTGCCAGCAGCTTAGGGGAGGACATTCAGTACTTC
V: TRBV7-9
length: 12
size: .
J: TRBJ2-4
D: .

CDR3: CASSLEAGSGEQYF
DNA: TGTGCCAGCAGCTTAGAAGCGGGAAGTGGGGAGCAGTACTTC
V: TRBV7-9
length: 14
size: .
J: TRBJ2-7
D: TRBD2

CDR3: CASSSQGSPGETQYF
DNA: TGCGCCAGCAGTTCTCAAGGGTCTCCTGGGGAGACCCAGTACTTC
V: TRBV5-1
length: 15
size: once
J: TRBJ2-5
D: .

CDR3: CASSFDQTGRLFSGNTIYF
DNA: TGTGCCAGCAGCTTCGATCAAACGGGACGGCTATTCTCTGGAAACACCATATATTTT
V: TRBV7-2
length: 19
size: .
J: TRBJ1-3
D: .

CDR3: CASSSPSDTQYF
DNA: TGTGCCAGCAGCAGCCCTAGTGATACGCAGTATTTT
V: TRBV19
length: 12
size: .
J: TRBJ2-3
D: .

CDR3: CASSLAVLTEMYF
DNA: TGTGCTAGCAGCTTAGCGGTCTTGACCGAGATGTACTTC
V: TRBV7-7
length: 13
size: .
J: TRBJ2-5
D: .

CDR3: CASSSAGAGEQFF
DNA: TGCGCCAGCAGCTCGGCAGGAGCGGGGGAGCAGTTCTTC
V: TRBV5-1
length: 13
size: .
J: TRBJ2-1
D: TRBD2

CDR3: CASSVAEMNTEAFF
DNA: TGTGCCAGCAGCGTAGCTGAGATGAACACTGAAGCTTTCTTT
V: TRBV9
length: 14
size: .
J: TRBJ1-1
D: .

CDR3: CASSPRTSNSPLHF
DNA: TGCGCCAGCAGCCCGCGGACTTCCAATTCACCCCTCCACTTT
V: TRBV4-1
length: 14
size: .
J: TRBJ1-6
D: .

CDR3: CAWQGAGTGKFYEQYF
DNA: TGTGCCTGGCAGGGGGCCGGGACAGGGAAATTCTACGAGCAGTACTTC
V: TRBV30
length: 16
size: .
J: TRBJ2-7
D: TRBD1

CDR3: CASQKVWTGNLETQYF
DNA: TGTGCCAGCCAGAAGGTGTGGACAGGGAATTTGGAGACCCAGTACTTC
V: TRBV27
length: 16
size: .
J: TRBJ2-5
D: TRBD1